The 29 T cell receptor beta chains below come from one sample, sequenced in a study of OX40 agonist ivuxolimab in advanced cancers. Sequencing was performed with immunoSEQ multiplex PCR; in TCRdb, only in-frame clones are kept and a portion is missing. The data contain some 41,000 clones, more than 75% of them singletons. Specimen: CD4+ or CD8+ T cells sorted from blood, collected in a trial of the OX40 agonist ivuxolimab. The receptor set was obtained from an adult with an advanced solid tumor such as melanoma, head and neck, liver or kidney cancer.

The chain recombines TRBV11-2 with TRBJ2-7; 11 bases match TRBD1. Germline loops: CDR1 SGHAT, CDR2 FQNNGV. This CDR3 has 15 amino acids. V was pared by 3 bases and J by 6 bases, with 7 bases of the junction left unmatched. As DNA, the CDR3 is TGTGCCAGCAGCTTCCCCGGGACAGGGGGGAGCGAGCAGTACTTC. Amino acid sequence: CASSFPGTGGSEQYF.

The chain uses TRBV5-8 and TRBJ1-2, with D unclear. The CDR3 is 14 residues long. Germline V CDR1 and CDR2: SGHTS, YDEGEE. V was shortened by 2 bases and J by 0 bases, with 8 bases between the two germline ends. The CDR3 loop reads CASSLEFANYGYTF. CDR3 sequence (DNA): TGTGCCAGCAGCTTAGAGTTCGCTAACTATGGCTACACCTTC.

The chain joins TRBV4-1 to TRBJ2-5, with TRBD2 matching over 8 bases. The germline V gene has CDR1 MGHRA and CDR2 YSYEKL. The length of the CDR3 is 15 residues. J lost 2 bases, V lost 6 bases, and 8 bases had no gene match. The CDR3 protein is CASSRGSGEQETQYF. DNA for the CDR3: TGCGCCAGCAGTCGGGGTAGCGGGGAACAAGAGACCCAGTACTTC.

The chain has TRBV14 and TRBJ1-6, with a possible D match to TRBD1 (5 bases). Germline loops: CDR1 SGHDN, CDR2 FVKESK. V was clipped by 0 bases and J by 10 bases, with 16 bases between them. The CDR3 contains 16 residues. Here the CDR3 reads CASSQDIAGSGSPLHF. The CDR3 DNA follows: TGTGCCAGCAGCCAAGATATAGCAGGGAGTGGGTCACCCCTCCACTTT.

V is TRBV18 and J is TRBJ1-5; the match to TRBD1 covers 7 bases. The CDR3 has 16 amino acids. Germline-derived CDR1 and CDR2 are KGHSH and LQKENI. Losses at the gene ends were 3 bases for V and 4 bases for J; bases not matched to a gene: 9. Written as DNA, the CDR3 is TGTGCCAGCTCACCCCCTTCCGGGACAGCTAATCAGCCCCAGCATTTT. Amino acid sequence: CASSPPSGTANQPQHF. The whole variable domain, remainder taken from reference TRBV18 and TRBJ1-5, is NAGVMQNPRHLVRRRGQEARLRCSPMKGHSHVYWYRQLPEEGLKFMVYLQKENIIDESGMPKERFSAEFPKEGPSILRIQQVVRGDSAAYFCASSPPSGTANQPQHFGDGTRLSIL.

This sequence joins TRBV7-9 and TRBJ2-5; 11 bases fit TRBD2. The CDR3 spans 15 residues. Trimming took 1 base from V and 5 from J; bases not matched to a gene: 3. Germline CDR1 reads SEHNR; CDR2 reads FQNEAQ (reference sequence). The CDR3 nucleotides read TGTGCCAGCAGCTTAGGAGTAGCGGGAGGGGAGACCCAGTACTTC. This translates into CASSLGVAGGETQYF.

The chain links TRBV19 to TRBJ1-2; a possible D gene is TRBD1 (6 bases). The length of the CDR3 is 13 residues. Germline values: CDR1 LNHDA, CDR2 SQIVND (reference sequence). Trimming took off 10 bases at V and 2 bases at J, with 14 bases between the two ends. The CDR3 protein is CATTPDRNYGYTF. In DNA form, the CDR3 reads TGTGCCACCACCCCAGACAGGAACTATGGCTACACCTTC.

The gene calls are TRBV29-1 and TRBJ2-7, with 11 bases lining up with TRBD1. J was trimmed by 5 bases and V by 4 bases; bases with no gene match: 7. Germline assignment: CDR1 SQVTM and CDR2 ANQGSEA. The CDR3 extends over 14 amino acids. CDR3 amino acids: CSVARTGGADEQYF. CDR3 in DNA: TGCAGCGTTGCCCGGACAGGGGGCGCAGACGAGCAGTACTTC.

The chain employs TRBV4-2 and TRBJ2-7, with TRBD2 as a possible D gene (7 bases). V lost 1 base, J lost 0 bases, and 25 bases lay in between. The CDR3 runs to 20 residues. Germline V gene data show CDR1 as LGHNA and CDR2 as YNFKEQ. The CDR3 is CASSQAMAGWGRGYSYEQYF. The CDR3 nucleotides are TGTGCCAGCAGCCAAGCTATGGCGGGGTGGGGGAGGGGGTACTCCTACGAGCAGTACTTC.

As concerns this clone: Relative to the germline gene, one junction end is altered; a read error may explain this. V gene TRBV28 combines with J gene TRBJ1-2; D might be TRBD1 (5 bases). This CDR3 spans 13 amino acids. CDR1 is MDHEN and CDR2 is SYDVKM in the germline V gene. The CDR3 DNA sequence: TGTGCCAGCAGTCGACCGGCGGGGGTCGGCTACGCCTTC. This translates into CASSRPAGVGYAF.

A few counts support this clone. The V gene is TRBV20-1, the J gene TRBJ2-5; D gene ambiguous. Germline V gene data show CDR1 as DFQATT and CDR2 as SNEGSKA (reference sequence). The CDR3 loop spans 10 amino acids. Trimming left V 7 bases short and J 5 bases short, with 8 bases between. The CDR3, as DNA: TGCAGTGGCCTGGAGGAGACCCAGTACTTC. As protein: CSGLEETQYF.

This chain uses TRBV6-5 with TRBJ1-1; D is uncertain. In germline, CDR1 is MNHEY, CDR2 SVGAGI. V lost 8 bases, J lost 1 base, and 11 bases lay in between. The CDR3 contains 13 residues. The CDR3 DNA sequence: TGTGCCAGCCTCGATACTGCGAACACTGAAGCTTTCTTT. Translated: CASLDTANTEAFF.

J is TRBJ2-3 and V is TRBV7-2, with D perhaps TRBD2 (5 bases). Between the trimmed V and J ends, which lost 0 bases and 6 bases, there was a span of 13 bases. The length of the CDR3 is 15 residues. Germline V lookup: CDR1 SGHTA, CDR2 FQGNSA. The CDR3 nucleotides are TGTGCCAGCAGCTTAGCCGGCCCTCCGGGGGATACGCAGTATTTT. This translates into CASSLAGPPGDTQYF.

The chain is built from TRBV7-8 and TRBJ1-2; D not certain. V was cut by 1 base and J by 4 bases, with 13 bases left in between. This CDR3 has 15 amino acids. Germline V gene sequence: CDR1 SGHVS, CDR2 FQNEAQ. CDR3 nucleotides: TGTGCCAGCAGCTTAGGTCCGGACCCTGTCTATGGCTACACCTTC. Protein: CASSLGPDPVYGYTF.

The chain joins TRBV7-2 to TRBJ2-7, with unresolved D. The germline V and J ends were trimmed by 5 bases and 3 bases, with 17 bases remaining between them. The CDR3 covers 15 residues. Germline CDR1 SGHTA, CDR2 FQGNSA. For the CDR3, the DNA is TGTGCCAGCAGCCCAAAGCGCAGATTAGGCTACGAGCAGTACTTC. This sequence encodes CASSPKRRLGYEQYF.

This clone was seen a handful of times. The same CDR3 also results from other DNA sequences found in this sample. The rearrangement uses TRBV7-8 and TRBJ1-3, with D maybe TRBD1 (5 bases). The CDR3 runs to 15 residues. Trimming took 1 base from V and 4 from J, leaving 11 bases between them. CDR1 is SGHVS and CDR2 is FQNEAQ in the germline V gene. DNA of the CDR3: TGTGCCAGCAGCTTAGACAGGTCATCCGGAAACACCATATATTTT. Amino acid sequence: CASSLDRSSGNTIYF.

The gene calls are TRBV7-3 and TRBJ2-3; a possible D gene is TRBD2 (6 bases). In germline, CDR1 is SGHTA, CDR2 FQGTGA. The CDR3 loop spans 14 amino acids. The V gene lost 3 bases and the J gene lost 1 base, with 8 bases spanning the gap. The CDR3 sequence is CASSLSGGTDTQYF. CDR3 nucleotides: TGTGCCAGCAGCTTGTCGGGGGGCACAGATACGCAGTATTTT.

The V call is TRBV10-3, the J call TRBJ2-2; D is possibly TRBD2 (6 bases). V lost 6 bases and J lost 8, with 7 bases in between. Germline assignment: CDR1 ENHRY and CDR2 SYGVKD. This CDR3 spans 11 amino acids. CDR3 residues: CAIREGGELFF. The DNA of the CDR3 is TGTGCCATCAGGGAGGGGGGGGAGCTGTTTTTT.

The chain uses TRBV11-2 and TRBJ2-1; 9 bases match TRBD2. The CDR3 has 15 amino acids. Germline CDR1 is SGHAT and CDR2 is FQNNGV. The junction had 6 bases not matched to a gene; V was cut back by 5 bases and J by 4 bases. The CDR3, as DNA: TGTGCCAGCAGCCGACTAGCGGACAAATACAATGAGCAGTTCTTC. Its translation is CASSRLADKYNEQFF.

The chain couples TRBV4-2 to TRBJ2-3; D may match TRBD1 or TRBD2 (6 bases each). Germline values: CDR1 LGHNA, CDR2 YNFKEQ. This CDR3 is built from 17 residues. Trimming cost V 2 bases and J 2 bases, with 17 bases left between them. In DNA, the CDR3 is TGTGCCAGCAGCCAAACCCTCGGGGGCGGACCCACAGATACGCAGTATTTT. This gives the protein CASSQTLGGGPTDTQYF.

The J gene is TRBJ2-7, the V gene TRBV9; TRBD1 matches at 9 bases. J gave up 6 bases and V 4 bases, and 8 bases lay outside the gene matches. The CDR3 length is 14 residues. The germline V gene encodes CDR1 SGDLS and CDR2 YYNGEE. The CDR3 loop reads CASSLTGGAGEQYF. DNA of the CDR3: TGTGCCAGCAGCTTAACAGGGGGCGCGGGCGAGCAGTACTTC.

This clone was counted between two and nine times. Here the CDR3 reads CSVMTGTYEQYF. The CDR3 DNA follows: TGCAGCGTCATGACAGGAACCTACGAGCAGTACTTC. The chain joins TRBV29-1 to TRBJ2-7; tentative D call: TRBD1 (6 bases). V was trimmed by 6 bases and J by 2 bases, leaving 11 bases between them. Germline values: CDR1 SQVTM, CDR2 ANQGSEA. The CDR3 is 12 amino acids.

The V gene is TRBV6-5, the J gene TRBJ2-1; a possible D gene is TRBD2 (5 bases). Germline V gene sequence: CDR1 MNHEY, CDR2 SVGAGI. V was trimmed by 3 bases and J by 6 bases, leaving 9 bases between them. This CDR3 comprises 13 residues. The CDR3 coding sequence is TGTGCCAGCAGTTATACTAGATTCAATGAGCAGTTCTTC. Encoded protein: CASSYTRFNEQFF.

The chain uses TRBV5-5 and TRBJ1-5; 7 bases fit TRBD1. The CDR3 totals 16 residues. Germline V gene sequence: CDR1 SGHKS, CDR2 YYEKEE (reference sequence). Unmatched junction bases numbered 7, after V lost 4 bases and J lost 0 bases. The CDR3 protein is CASSLGTDYSNQPQHF. The DNA of the CDR3 is TGTGCCAGCAGCCTCGGGACAGATTATAGCAATCAGCCCCAGCATTTT.

The chain couples TRBV5-1 to TRBJ2-7; D not certain. This CDR3 is built from 14 residues. Germline V lookup: CDR1 SGHRS, CDR2 YFSETQ. Trimming removed 7 bases from V and 3 bases from J, with 17 bases in between. The CDR3 region has the DNA TGCGCCAGCGGATTTTCGGACCGAGTCTACGAGCAGTACTTC. Residues: CASGFSDRVYEQYF.

J is TRBJ2-7 and V is TRBV28; TRBD1 matches at 9 bases. J was trimmed by 5 bases and V by 5 bases; bases with no gene match: 4. CDR1 MDHEN and CDR2 SYDVKM come from the germline V gene. This CDR3 contains 13 residues. DNA of the CDR3: TGTGCCAGCAGTACGGGACAGGGCGACGAGCAGTACTTC. This encodes CASSTGQGDEQYF.

This chain links TRBV18 with TRBJ2-6; D is perhaps TRBD1 or TRBD2 (5 bases each). The V gene lost 2 bases and the J gene lost 3 bases, with 8 bases spanning the gap. CDR3 length: 15 amino acids. Germline CDR1 is KGHSH and CDR2 is LQKENI. The CDR3 DNA reads TGTGCCAGCTCACCAACAGGACTTGGGGCCAACGTCCTGACTTTC. It translates to CASSPTGLGANVLTF. Together with reference TRBV18 and TRBJ2-6, the CDR3 gives the full variable domain: NAGVMQNPRHLVRRRGQEARLRCSPMKGHSHVYWYRQLPEEGLKFMVYLQKENIIDESGMPKERFSAEFPKEGPSILRIQQVVRGDSAAYFCASSPTGLGANVLTFGAGSRLTVL.

The chain has TRBV5-6 and TRBJ2-7; 12 bases align to TRBD1. V gave up 4 bases and J gave up 6 bases; unmatched junction bases: 5. The CDR3 has 14 amino acids. Germline assignment: CDR1 SGHDT and CDR2 YYEEEE. As DNA, the CDR3 is TGTGCCAGCAGCCCCCGGGACAGGGGGCCCGAGCAGTACTTC. Translated, it gives CASSPRDRGPEQYF.

This chain uses TRBV30 with TRBJ2-2; 7 bases line up with TRBD2. V shed 2 bases, J shed 6 bases, and the junction held 9 bases outside the gene matches. The CDR3 runs 15 residues. CDR1 and CDR2 from the germline V gene are GTSNPN and SVGIG (reference sequence). The CDR3, as DNA: TGTGCCTGGAGTTCTGGACTAGGTCGAGCCGGGGAGCTGTTTTTT. Its protein product is CAWSSGLGRAGELFF.